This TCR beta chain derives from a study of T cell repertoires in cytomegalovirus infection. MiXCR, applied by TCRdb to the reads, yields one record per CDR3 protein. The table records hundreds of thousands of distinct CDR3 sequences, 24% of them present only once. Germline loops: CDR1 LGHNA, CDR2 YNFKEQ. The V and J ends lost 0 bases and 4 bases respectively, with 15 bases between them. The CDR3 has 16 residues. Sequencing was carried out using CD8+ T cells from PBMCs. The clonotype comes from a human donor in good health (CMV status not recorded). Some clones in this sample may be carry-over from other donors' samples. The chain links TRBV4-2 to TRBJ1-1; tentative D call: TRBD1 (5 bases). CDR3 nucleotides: TGTGCCAGCAGCCAAGATCCCCGGGGGGTGGGCACTGAAGCTTTCTTT. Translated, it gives CASSQDPRGVGTEAFF.